This T cell receptor (beta chain) originates from a study of T-cell memory formation after mild COVID-19. TCRdb recomputed calls from the 5' RACE reads with MiXCR, one row per CDR3 protein. The sample shows around 340,000 distinct CDR3 sequences, approximately 21% of them seen only once. The sample holds a few counts of this clonotype. CDR3 length: 16 residues. V was pared by 2 bases and J by 5 bases, with 15 bases between. Germline loops: CDR1 MNHEY, CDR2 SMNVEV (reference sequence). The sequence was collected from an adult woman who had mild COVID-19 (a few samples of this study predate the infection). Cell type and time point are not known. Specimen: PBMCs or a T cell subset sorted from them (not recorded which). This chain joins TRBV27 and TRBJ2-2; TRBD1 or TRBD2 may be the D gene (7 bases each). CDR3 nucleotides: TGTGCCAGCAGTTTAGACAGGGAGGGGTTGACCGGGGAGCTGTTTTTT. Translation: CASSLDREGLTGELFF.